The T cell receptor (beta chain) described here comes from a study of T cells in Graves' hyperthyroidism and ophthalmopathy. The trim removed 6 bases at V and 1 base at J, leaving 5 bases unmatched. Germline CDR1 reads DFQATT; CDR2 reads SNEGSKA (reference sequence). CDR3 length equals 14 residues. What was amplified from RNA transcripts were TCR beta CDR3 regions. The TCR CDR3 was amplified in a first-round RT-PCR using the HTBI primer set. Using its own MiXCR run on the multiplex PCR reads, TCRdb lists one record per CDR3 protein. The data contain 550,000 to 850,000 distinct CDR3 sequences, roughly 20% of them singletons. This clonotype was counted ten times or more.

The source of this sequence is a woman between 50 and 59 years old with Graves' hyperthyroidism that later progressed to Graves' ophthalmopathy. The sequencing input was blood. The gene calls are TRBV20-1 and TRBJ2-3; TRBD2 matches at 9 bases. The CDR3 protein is CSARRGGRTDTQYF. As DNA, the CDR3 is TGCAGTGCCCGGCGGGGGGGGCGCACAGATACGCAGTATTTT.